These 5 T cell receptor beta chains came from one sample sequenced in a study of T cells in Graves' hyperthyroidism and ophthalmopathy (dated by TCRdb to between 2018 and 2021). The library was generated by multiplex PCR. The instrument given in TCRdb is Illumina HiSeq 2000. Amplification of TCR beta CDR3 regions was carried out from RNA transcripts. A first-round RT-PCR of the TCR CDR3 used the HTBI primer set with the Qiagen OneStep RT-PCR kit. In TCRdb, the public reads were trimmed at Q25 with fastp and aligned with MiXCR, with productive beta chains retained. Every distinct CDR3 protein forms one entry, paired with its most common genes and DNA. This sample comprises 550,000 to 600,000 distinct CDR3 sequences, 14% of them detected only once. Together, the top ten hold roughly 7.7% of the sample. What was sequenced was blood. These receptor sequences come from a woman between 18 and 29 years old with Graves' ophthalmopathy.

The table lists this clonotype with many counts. CDR3 nucleotide sequence: TGCAGTGCTAGCTGGACTAGTTGGGAGACCCAGTACTTC. Its protein is CSASWTSWETQYF. The V and J genes are TRBV20-1 and TRBJ2-5; 7 bases match TRBD2. This CDR3 has 13 amino acids. V was pared by 3 bases and J by 5 bases, with 6 bases of the junction left unmatched. CDR1 is DFQATT and CDR2 is SNEGSKA in the germline V gene (reference sequence).

The CDR3 protein is CASSLFGGGINQPQHF. For the CDR3, the DNA is TGTGCCAGCAGCTTATTTGGAGGGGGCATCAATCAGCCCCAGCATTTT. The chain carries TRBV7-8 and TRBJ1-5; the match to TRBD1 covers 7 bases. In germline, CDR1 is SGHVS, CDR2 FQNEAQ. The CDR3 runs 16 residues. V was clipped by 2 bases and J by 3 bases; unmatched bases: 7.

The CDR3 bases are TGTGCCAGCAGCCCCCCAGGCAGCGAGATGAACACTGAAGCTTTCTTT. This encodes CASSPPGSEMNTEAFF. The V gene is TRBV3-1, the J gene TRBJ1-1; no definite D call. Germline V lookup: CDR1 LGHDT, CDR2 YNNKEL (reference sequence). The CDR3 totals 16 residues. V lost 4 bases and J lost 0, with 15 bases in between.

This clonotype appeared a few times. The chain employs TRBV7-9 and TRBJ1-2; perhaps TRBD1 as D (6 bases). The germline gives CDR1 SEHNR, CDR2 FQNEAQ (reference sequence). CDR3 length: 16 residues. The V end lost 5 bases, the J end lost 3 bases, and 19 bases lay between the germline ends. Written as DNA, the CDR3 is TGTGCCAGCAGCCCGGCTTGGACAGCCACTCACTATGGCTACACCTTC. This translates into CASSPAWTATHYGYTF.

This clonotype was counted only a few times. The CDR3 region is CASSLGRTGAFYEQYF. In DNA form, the CDR3 reads TGTGCCAGCAGCTTAGGCCGGACGGGAGCCTTCTACGAGCAGTACTTC. The rearrangement uses TRBV7-9 and TRBJ2-7; TRBD2 is a possible D gene (6 bases). From germline, CDR1 is SEHNR and CDR2 FQNEAQ (reference sequence). V lost 1 base to trimming and J lost 3 bases, with 16 bases between them. The length of the CDR3 is 16 residues.